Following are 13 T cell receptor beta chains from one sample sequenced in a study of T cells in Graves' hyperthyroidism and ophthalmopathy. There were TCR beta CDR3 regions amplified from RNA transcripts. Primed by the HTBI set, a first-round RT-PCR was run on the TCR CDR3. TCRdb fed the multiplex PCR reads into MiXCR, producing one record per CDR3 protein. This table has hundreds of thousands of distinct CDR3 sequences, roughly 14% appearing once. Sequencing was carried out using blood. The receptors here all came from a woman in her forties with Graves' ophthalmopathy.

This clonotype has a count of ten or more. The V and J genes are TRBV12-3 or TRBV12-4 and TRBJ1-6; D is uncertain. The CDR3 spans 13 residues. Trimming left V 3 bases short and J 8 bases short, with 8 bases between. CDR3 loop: CASSFREYSPLHF. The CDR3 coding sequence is TGTGCCAGCAGTTTCCGGGAGTATTCACCCCTCCACTTT.

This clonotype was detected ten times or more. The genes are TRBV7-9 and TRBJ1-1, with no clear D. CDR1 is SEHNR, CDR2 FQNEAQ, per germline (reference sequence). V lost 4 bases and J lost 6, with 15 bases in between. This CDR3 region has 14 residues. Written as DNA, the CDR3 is TGTGCCAGCAGCTCGCTCCGTTCCGACGCTGAAGCTTTCTTT. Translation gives CASSSLRSDAEAFF. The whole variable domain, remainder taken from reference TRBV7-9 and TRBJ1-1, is DTGVSQNPRHKITKRGQNVTFRCDPISEHNRLYWYRQTLGQGPEFLTYFQNEAQLEKSRLLSDRFSAERPKGSFSTLEIQRTEQGDSAMYLCASSSLRSDAEAFFGQGTRLTVV.

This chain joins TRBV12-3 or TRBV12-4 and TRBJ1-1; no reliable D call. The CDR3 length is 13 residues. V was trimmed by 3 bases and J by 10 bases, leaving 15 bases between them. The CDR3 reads CASSFRKLKGAFF. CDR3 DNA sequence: TGTGCCAGCAGTTTTCGAAAGTTGAAGGGAGCTTTCTTT.

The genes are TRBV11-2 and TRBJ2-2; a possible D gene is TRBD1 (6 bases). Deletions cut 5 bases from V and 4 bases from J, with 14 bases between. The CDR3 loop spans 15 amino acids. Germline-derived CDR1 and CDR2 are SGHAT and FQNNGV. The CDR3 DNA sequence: TGTGCCAGCAGCAGACCTCAAGGGGGCACCGGGGAGCTGTTTTTT. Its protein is CASSRPQGGTGELFF.

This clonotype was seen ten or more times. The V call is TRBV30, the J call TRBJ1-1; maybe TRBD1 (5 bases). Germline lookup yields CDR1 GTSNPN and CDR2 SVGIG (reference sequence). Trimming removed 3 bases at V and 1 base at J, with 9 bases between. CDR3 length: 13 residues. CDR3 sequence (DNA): TGTGCCTGGAGGTGGGGCGCGAACACTGAAGCTTTCTTT. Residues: CAWRWGANTEAFF.

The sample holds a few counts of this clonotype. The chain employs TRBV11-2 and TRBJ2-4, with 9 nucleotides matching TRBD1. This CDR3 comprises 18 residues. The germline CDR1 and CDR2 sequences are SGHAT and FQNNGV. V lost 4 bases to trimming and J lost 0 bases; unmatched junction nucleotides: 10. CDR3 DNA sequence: TGTGCCAGCAGCTCCGGGGACAGGGTGGGGGTAGCCAAAAACATTCAGTACTTC. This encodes CASSSGDRVGVAKNIQYF.

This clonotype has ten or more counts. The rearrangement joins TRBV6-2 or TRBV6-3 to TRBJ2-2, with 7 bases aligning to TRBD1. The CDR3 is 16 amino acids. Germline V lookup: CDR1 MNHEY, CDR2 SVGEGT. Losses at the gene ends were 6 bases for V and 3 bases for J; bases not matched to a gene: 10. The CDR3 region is CASSLVGQRYTGELFF. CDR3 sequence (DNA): TGTGCCAGCAGCCTCGTGGGACAGCGTTACACCGGGGAGCTGTTTTTT.

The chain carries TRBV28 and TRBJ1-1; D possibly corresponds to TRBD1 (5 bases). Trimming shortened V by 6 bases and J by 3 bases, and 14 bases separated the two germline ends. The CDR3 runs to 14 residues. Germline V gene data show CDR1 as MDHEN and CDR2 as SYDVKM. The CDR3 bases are TGTGCCAGCAGCCAAGGGGCACAGTACACTGAAGCTTTCTTT. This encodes CASSQGAQYTEAFF.

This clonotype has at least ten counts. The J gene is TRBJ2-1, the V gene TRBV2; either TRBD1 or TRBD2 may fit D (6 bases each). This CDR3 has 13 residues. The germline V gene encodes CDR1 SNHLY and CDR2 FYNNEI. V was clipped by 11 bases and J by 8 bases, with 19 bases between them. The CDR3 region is CAGGLARWDEQFF. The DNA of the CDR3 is TGTGCCGGGGGGCTAGCCCGTTGGGATGAGCAGTTCTTC.

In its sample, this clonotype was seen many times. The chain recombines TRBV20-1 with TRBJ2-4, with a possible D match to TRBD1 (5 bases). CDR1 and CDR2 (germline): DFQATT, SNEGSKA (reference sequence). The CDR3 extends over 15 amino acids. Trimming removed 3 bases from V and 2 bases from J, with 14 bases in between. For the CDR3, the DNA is TGCAGTGCTAGCCAAGACAGATACACCAAAAACATTCAGTACTTC. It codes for CSASQDRYTKNIQYF.

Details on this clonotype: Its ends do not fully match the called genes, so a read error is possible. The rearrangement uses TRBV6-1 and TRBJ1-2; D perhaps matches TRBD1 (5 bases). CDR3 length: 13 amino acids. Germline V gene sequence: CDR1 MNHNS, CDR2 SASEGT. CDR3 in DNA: TGTGCCAGCGGCACGACAGTCATCGCGGGCTATACCTTC. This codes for CASGTTVIAGYTF.

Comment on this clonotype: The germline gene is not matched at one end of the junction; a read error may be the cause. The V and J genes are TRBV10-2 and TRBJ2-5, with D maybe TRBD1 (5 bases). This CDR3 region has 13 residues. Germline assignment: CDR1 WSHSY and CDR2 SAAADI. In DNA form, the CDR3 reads TGCGCCAGCAGTGTAGGGGTGCGAGAGACCCAGTGCTTC. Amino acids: CASSVGVRETQCF.

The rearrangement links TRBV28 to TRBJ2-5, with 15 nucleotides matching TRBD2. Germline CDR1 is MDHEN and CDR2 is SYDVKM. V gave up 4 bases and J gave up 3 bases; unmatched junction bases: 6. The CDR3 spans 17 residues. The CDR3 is CASSWTSGRVGKETQYF. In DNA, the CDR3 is TGTGCCAGCAGTTGGACTAGCGGGAGGGTGGGGAAAGAGACCCAGTACTTC.